The TCR beta chain described here comes from a study of long-term antiretroviral therapy in people with HIV. Study-wide results and limits: Diversity remained lower than transplant donor controls, even though it increased after ART.

The libraries were made with immunoSEQ v3.0 at survey level. Target depth was roughly 40,000-50,000 T-cell genomes per sample. The assay was immunoSEQ multiplex PCR, and TCRdb's table has in-frame clones only and misses some. This sample has roughly 15,000 clones, with 80% to 95% found just once. With respect to this clone: Its target is not known.

About 1-10 million cryopreserved PBMC were held in samples before DNA extraction. This CDR3 is 17 amino acids long. In germline, CDR1 is SGHTA, CDR2 FQGTGA. V lost 2 bases, J lost 0 bases, and 14 bases lay in between. The rearrangement uses TRBV7-3 and TRBJ1-3, with a tentative D call TRBD1 (6 bases). The clonotype originates from a middle-aged woman with HIV. The source material was unsorted PBMCs, sampled 0.6 years after starting antiretroviral therapy. The chain's CDR3 is CASSLSPPQGSGNTIYF. The CDR3 DNA follows: TGTGCCAGCAGCTTATCCCCCCCACAGGGCTCTGGAAACACCATATATTTT.